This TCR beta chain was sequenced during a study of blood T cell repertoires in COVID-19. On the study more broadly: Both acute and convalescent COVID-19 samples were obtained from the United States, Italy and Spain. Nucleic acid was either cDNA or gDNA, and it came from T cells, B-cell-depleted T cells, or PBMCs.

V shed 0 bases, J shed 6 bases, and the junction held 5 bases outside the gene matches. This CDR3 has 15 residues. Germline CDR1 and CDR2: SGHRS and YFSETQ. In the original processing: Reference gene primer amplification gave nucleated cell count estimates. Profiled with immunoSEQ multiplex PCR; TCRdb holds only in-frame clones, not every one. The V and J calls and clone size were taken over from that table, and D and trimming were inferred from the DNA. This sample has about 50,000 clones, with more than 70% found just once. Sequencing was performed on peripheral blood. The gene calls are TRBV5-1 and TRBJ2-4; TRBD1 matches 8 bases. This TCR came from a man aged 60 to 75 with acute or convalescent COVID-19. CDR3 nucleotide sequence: TGCGCCAGCAGCTTGGACAGGGGGATAGGAAACATTCAGTACTTC. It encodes CASSLDRGIGNIQYF.